Listed here are 12 T cell receptor beta chains from one sample, sequenced in a study of OX40 agonist ivuxolimab in advanced cancers. Assay used: immunoSEQ multiplex PCR; TCRdb lists only in-frame clones, some missing. The sample holds over 80,000 clones, about 89% seen once. The sample was CD4+ or CD8+ T cells sorted from blood, taken in a trial of the OX40 agonist ivuxolimab. The receptors here all came from an adult with an advanced solid tumor such as melanoma, head and neck, liver or kidney cancer.

The gene calls are TRBV4-3 and TRBJ2-1; 12 bases match TRBD2. Losses at the gene ends were 3 bases for V and 4 bases for J; bases not matched to a gene: 7. The CDR3 consists of 17 residues. CDR1 and CDR2 from the germline V gene are LGHNA and YSLEER. CDR3 loop: CASSQRLAGAQYNEQFF. In nucleotides, the CDR3 is TGCGCCAGCAGCCAGAGACTAGCGGGAGCCCAGTACAATGAGCAGTTCTTC.

V gene TRBV10-2 combines with J gene TRBJ2-5; 8 nucleotides line up with TRBD1. Germline V CDR1 and CDR2: WSHSY, SAAADI. V shed 3 bases, J shed 5 bases, and the junction held 5 bases outside the gene matches. This CDR3 is 14 amino acids long. CDR3 protein: CASSDRGRLETQYF. CDR3 coding DNA: TGCGCCAGCAGTGACAGGGGGCGCTTGGAGACCCAGTACTTC.

The chain is built from TRBV30 and TRBJ1-5; the match to TRBD1 covers 7 bases. CDR1 is GTSNPN, CDR2 SVGIG, per germline (reference sequence). Losses at the gene ends were 2 bases for V and 2 bases for J; bases not matched to a gene: 12. The CDR3 has 17 amino acids. This chain's CDR3 is CAWSSRQGDGGNQPQHF. Here the CDR3 DNA reads TGTGCCTGGAGTTCAAGACAGGGTGACGGTGGCAATCAGCCCCAGCATTTT.

This rearrangement joins TRBV11-3 to TRBJ2-2, with 8 nucleotides matching TRBD2. Germline V lookup: CDR1 SGHNT, CDR2 YENEEA. The CDR3 contains 17 residues. With V trimmed by 5 bases and J by 0 bases, 8 bases remained unmatched. CDR3 nucleotide sequence: TGTGCCAGCAGCGTACTTACGGGACTAGCGAACACCGGGGAGCTGTTTTTT. The encoded protein is CASSVLTGLANTGELFF. Full variable domain (outside the CDR3, taken from reference TRBV11-3 and TRBJ2-2): EAGVVQSPRYKIIEKKQPVAFWCNPISGHNTLYWYLQNLGQGPELLIRYENEEAVDDSQLPKDRFSAERLKGVDSTLKIQPAELGDSAVYLCASSVLTGLANTGELFFGEGSRLTVL.

This clone was seen a handful of times. The J gene is TRBJ2-7, the V gene TRBV15, with 7 bases aligning to TRBD2. The junction had 8 bases not matched to a gene; V was cut back by 5 bases and J by 7 bases. The CDR3 length is 13 residues. Germline V lookup: CDR1 LNHNV, CDR2 YYDKDF (reference sequence). CDR3 amino acids: CATSPTSRREQYV. CDR3 bases: TGTGCCACCAGCCCGACTAGCCGGAGGGAGCAGTACGTC.

V gene TRBV7-6 combines with J gene TRBJ1-1; no definite D call. The germline V and J ends were trimmed by 7 bases and 11 bases, with 11 bases remaining between them. Per the germline V gene, CDR1 is SGHVS and CDR2 is FNYEAQ. CDR3 length equals 10 residues. The CDR3: CASNPSRAFF. For the CDR3, the DNA is TGTGCCAGCAACCCCTCGAGGGCTTTCTTT.

The CDR3 coding sequence is TGTGCCAGTAGTCAAGGTACAAGCTCGAACACTGAAGCTTTCTTT. This encodes CASSQGTSSNTEAFF. The chain employs TRBV19 and TRBJ1-1, with no clear D. V was clipped by 5 bases and J by 1 base, with 14 bases between them. The CDR3 runs 15 residues. Germline assignment: CDR1 LNHDA and CDR2 SQIVND (reference sequence).

The CDR3 DNA follows: TGTGCCAGCAGCTTATCGTCCGGGCCCAATGAGCAGTTCTTC. Residues: CASSLSSGPNEQFF. The chain joins TRBV7-3 to TRBJ2-1; D gene uncertain. CDR3 size: 14 residues. Trimming took 2 bases from V and 6 from J, leaving 11 bases between them. Germline values: CDR1 SGHTA, CDR2 FQGTGA.

The rearrangement joins TRBV5-1 to TRBJ2-3, with D perhaps matching TRBD2 (6 bases). Germline V lookup: CDR1 SGHRS, CDR2 YFSETQ. CDR3 length equals 15 residues. The V and J ends lost 1 base and 0 bases respectively, with 9 bases between them. CDR3 sequence (DNA): TGCGCCAGCAGCTTGATGGGACTCAGCACAGATACGCAGTATTTT. The encoded protein is CASSLMGLSTDTQYF. Using reference TRBV5-1 and TRBJ2-3 for the parts outside the CDR3, the full variable domain is KAGVTQTPRYLIKTRGQQVTLSCSPISGHRSVSWYQQTPGQGLQFLFEYFSETQRNKGNFPGRFSGRQFSNSRSEMNVSTLELGDSALYLCASSLMGLSTDTQYFGPGTRLTVL.

The chain is built from TRBV6-5 and TRBJ1-5; the D gene is possibly TRBD1 (5 bases). The germline V gene encodes CDR1 MNHEY and CDR2 SVGAGI. Trimming shortened V by 0 bases and J by 7 bases, and 13 bases separated the two germline ends. The CDR3 contains 15 residues. CDR3 sequence reads: CASSYSSRQGQPQHF. CDR3 bases: TGTGCCAGCAGTTACTCGAGTAGGCAGGGCCAGCCCCAGCATTTT.

This chain joins TRBV29-1 and TRBJ2-7; no definite D call. V was cut by 1 base and J by 6 bases, with 7 bases left in between. The CDR3 totals 11 residues. In germline, CDR1 is SQVTM, CDR2 ANQGSEA. The CDR3 loop reads CSVEVTAEQYF. In DNA form, the CDR3 reads TGCAGCGTTGAAGTGACCGCCGAGCAGTACTTC.

This chain joins TRBV10-2 and TRBJ2-7; D gene uncertain. CDR1 and CDR2 from the germline V gene are WSHSY and SAAADI. V lost 0 bases and J 3 bases, leaving 12 bases between the germline ends. CDR3 length: 15 amino acids. CDR3: CASSESGLGNYEQYF. The DNA of the CDR3 is TGCGCCAGCAGTGAGTCGGGGTTAGGAAACTACGAGCAGTACTTC.